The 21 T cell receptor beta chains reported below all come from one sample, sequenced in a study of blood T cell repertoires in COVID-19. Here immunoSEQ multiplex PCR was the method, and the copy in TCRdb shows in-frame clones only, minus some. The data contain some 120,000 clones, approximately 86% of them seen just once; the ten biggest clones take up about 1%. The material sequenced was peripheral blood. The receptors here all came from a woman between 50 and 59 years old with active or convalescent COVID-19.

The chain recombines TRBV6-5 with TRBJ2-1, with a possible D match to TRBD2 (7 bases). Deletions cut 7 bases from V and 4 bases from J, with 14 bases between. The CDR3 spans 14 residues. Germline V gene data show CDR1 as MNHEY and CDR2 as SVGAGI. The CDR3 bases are TGTGCCAGCACAAAGGGGAGGGGGTACAATGAGCAGTTCTTC. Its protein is CASTKGRGYNEQFF.

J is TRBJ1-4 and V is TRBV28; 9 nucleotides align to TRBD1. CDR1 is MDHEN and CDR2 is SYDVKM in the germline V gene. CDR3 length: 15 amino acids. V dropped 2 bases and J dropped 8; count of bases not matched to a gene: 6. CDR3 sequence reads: CASSLGTGIGEKLFF. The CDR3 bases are TGTGCCAGCAGTTTAGGGACAGGGATAGGAGAAAAACTGTTTTTT. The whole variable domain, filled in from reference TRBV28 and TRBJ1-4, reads DVKVTQSSRYLVKRTGEKVFLECVQDMDHENMFWYRQDPGLGLRLIYFSYDVKMKEKGDIPEGYSVSREKKERFSLILESASTNQTSMYLCASSLGTGIGEKLFFGSGTQLSVL.

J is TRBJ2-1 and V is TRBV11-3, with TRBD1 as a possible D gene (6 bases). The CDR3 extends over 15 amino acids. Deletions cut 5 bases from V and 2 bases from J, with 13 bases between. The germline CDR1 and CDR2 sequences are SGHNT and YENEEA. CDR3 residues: CASSVQGRPYNEQFF. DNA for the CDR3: TGTGCCAGCAGCGTACAGGGCCGCCCCTACAATGAGCAGTTCTTC.

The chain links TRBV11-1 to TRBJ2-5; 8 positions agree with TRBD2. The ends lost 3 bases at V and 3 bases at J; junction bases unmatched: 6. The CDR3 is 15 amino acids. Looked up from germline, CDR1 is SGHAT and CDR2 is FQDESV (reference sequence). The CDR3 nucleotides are TGTGCCAGCAGCTTCGGACTAGCCGGCAAAGAGACCCAGTACTTC. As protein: CASSFGLAGKETQYF.

DNA of the CDR3: TGTGCCAGCAGTCCCACCGTGACAGGGTATTCACCCCTCCACTTT. Protein: CASSPTVTGYSPLHF. This sequence joins TRBV27 and TRBJ1-6; 7 bases match TRBD1. With 5 bases clipped from V and 8 bases from J, the junction kept 9 bases outside the gene matches. CDR1 MNHEY and CDR2 SMNVEV come from the germline V gene (reference sequence). The CDR3 consists of 15 residues.

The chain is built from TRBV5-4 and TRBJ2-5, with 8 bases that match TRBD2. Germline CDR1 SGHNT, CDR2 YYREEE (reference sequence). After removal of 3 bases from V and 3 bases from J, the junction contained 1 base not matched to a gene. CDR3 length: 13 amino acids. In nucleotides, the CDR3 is TGTGCCAGCAGCTATAGCGGGAAAGAGACCCAGTACTTC. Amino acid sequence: CASSYSGKETQYF.

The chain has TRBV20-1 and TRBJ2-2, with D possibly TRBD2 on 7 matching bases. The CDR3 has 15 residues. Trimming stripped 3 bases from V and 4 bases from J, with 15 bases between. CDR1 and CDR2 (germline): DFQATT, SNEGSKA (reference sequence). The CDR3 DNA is TGCAGTGCTAGTAGGGGGGGAACGGGCACCGGGGAGCTGTTTTTT. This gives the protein CSASRGGTGTGELFF.

In DNA form, the CDR3 reads TGTGCCAGCAGCGCATCCGGGAACAACAATGAGCAGTTCTTC. This codes for CASSASGNNNEQFF. The rearrangement uses TRBV7-3 and TRBJ2-1; D perhaps matches TRBD2 (5 bases). The CDR3 consists of 14 residues. Germline CDR1 reads SGHTA; CDR2 reads FQGTGA. V was trimmed by 5 bases and J by 5 bases, leaving 13 bases between them.

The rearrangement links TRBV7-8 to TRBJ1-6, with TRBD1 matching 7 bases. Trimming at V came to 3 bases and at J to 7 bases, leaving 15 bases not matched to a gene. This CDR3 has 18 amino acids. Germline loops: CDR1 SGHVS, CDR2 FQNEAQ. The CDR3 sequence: CASSFQRPGDRVNSPLHF. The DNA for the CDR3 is TGTGCCAGCAGCTTCCAGAGGCCTGGGGACAGAGTCAATTCACCCCTCCACTTT.

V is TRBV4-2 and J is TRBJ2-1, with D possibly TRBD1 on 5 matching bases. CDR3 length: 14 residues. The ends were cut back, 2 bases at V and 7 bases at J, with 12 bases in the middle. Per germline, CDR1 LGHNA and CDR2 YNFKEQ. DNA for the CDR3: TGTGCCAGCAGCCAAAAACAGGCCGGGAATGAGCAGTTCTTC. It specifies CASSQKQAGNEQFF.

CDR3 loop: CASSLYGTDNQPQHF. CDR3 coding DNA: TGTGCCAGCAGCTTATATGGGACAGATAATCAGCCCCAGCATTTT. The chain combines TRBV7-2 with TRBJ1-5; 7 nucleotides line up with TRBD1. The CDR3 loop spans 15 amino acids. CDR1 and CDR2 from the germline V gene are SGHTA and FQGNSA. Trimming at V came to 2 bases and at J to 4 bases, leaving 5 bases not matched to a gene.

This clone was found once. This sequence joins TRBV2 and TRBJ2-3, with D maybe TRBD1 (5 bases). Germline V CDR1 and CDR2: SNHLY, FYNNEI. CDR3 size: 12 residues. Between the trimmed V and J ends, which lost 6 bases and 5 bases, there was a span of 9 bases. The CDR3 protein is CASSKGEDTQYF. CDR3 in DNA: TGTGCCAGCAGCAAAGGGGAAGATACGCAGTATTTT.

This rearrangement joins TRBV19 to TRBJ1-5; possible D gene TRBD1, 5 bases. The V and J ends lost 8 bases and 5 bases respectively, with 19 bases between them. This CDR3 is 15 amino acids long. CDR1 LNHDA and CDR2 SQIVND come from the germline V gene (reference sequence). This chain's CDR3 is CASWIRQGAHQPQHF. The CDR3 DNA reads TGTGCCAGTTGGATACGCCAGGGTGCACATCAGCCCCAGCATTTT. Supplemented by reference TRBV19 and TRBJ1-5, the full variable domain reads DGGITQSPKYLFRKEGQNVTLSCEQNLNHDAMYWYRQDPGQGLRLIYYSQIVNDFQKGDIAEGYSVSREKKESFPLTVTSAQKNPTAFYLCASWIRQGAHQPQHFGDGTRLSIL.

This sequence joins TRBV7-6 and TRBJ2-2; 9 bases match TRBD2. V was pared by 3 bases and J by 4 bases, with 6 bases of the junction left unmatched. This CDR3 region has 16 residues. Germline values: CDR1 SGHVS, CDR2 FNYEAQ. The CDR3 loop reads CASSFLAGDSTGELFF. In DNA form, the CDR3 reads TGTGCCAGCAGCTTCTTAGCGGGAGATAGCACCGGGGAGCTGTTTTTT.

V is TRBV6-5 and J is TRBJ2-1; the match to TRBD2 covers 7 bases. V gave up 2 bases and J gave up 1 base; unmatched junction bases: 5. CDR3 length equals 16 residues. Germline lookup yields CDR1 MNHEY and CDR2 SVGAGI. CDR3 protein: CASSYGAGVSYNEQFF. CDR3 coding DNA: TGTGCCAGCAGTTACGGGGCGGGAGTGTCCTACAATGAGCAGTTCTTC.

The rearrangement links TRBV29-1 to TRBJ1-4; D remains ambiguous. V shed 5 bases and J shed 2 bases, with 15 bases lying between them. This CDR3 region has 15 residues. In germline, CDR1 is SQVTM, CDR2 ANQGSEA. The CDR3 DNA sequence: TGCAGCGTTCGTAGAGAGGGTACGACTAATGAAAAACTGTTTTTT. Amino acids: CSVRREGTTNEKLFF.

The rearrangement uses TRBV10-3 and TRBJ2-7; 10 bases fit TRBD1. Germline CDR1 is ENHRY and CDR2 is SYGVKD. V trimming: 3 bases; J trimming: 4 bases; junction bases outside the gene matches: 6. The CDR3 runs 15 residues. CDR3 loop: CAISDPGTGVYEQYF. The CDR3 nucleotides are TGTGCCATCAGTGACCCCGGGACAGGGGTTTACGAGCAGTACTTC.

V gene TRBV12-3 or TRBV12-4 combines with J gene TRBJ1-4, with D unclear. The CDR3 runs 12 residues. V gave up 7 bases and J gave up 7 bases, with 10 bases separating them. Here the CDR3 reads CASTQRLEKLFF. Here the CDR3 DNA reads TGTGCCAGCACCCAGCGCCTTGAAAAACTGTTTTTT.

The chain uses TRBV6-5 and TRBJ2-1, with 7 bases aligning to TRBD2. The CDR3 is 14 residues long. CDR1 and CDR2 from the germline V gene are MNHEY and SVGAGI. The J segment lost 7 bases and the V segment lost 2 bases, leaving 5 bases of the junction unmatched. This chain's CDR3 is CASSYAGAINEQFF. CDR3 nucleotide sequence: TGTGCCAGCAGTTACGCGGGAGCAATAAATGAGCAGTTCTTC.

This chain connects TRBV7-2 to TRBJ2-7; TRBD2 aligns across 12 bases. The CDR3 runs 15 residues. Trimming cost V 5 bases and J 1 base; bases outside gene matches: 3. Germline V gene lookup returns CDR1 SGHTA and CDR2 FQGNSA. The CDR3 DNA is TGTGCCAGCAGCCCCCTAGCGGGGGGGTCCTACGAGCAGTACTTC. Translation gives CASSPLAGGSYEQYF.

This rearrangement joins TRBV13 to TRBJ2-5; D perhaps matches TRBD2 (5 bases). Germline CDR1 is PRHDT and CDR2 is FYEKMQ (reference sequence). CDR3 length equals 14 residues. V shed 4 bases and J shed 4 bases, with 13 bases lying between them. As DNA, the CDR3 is TGTGCCAGCAGCTACCATACGGAGGTAGAGACCCAGTACTTC. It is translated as CASSYHTEVETQYF.